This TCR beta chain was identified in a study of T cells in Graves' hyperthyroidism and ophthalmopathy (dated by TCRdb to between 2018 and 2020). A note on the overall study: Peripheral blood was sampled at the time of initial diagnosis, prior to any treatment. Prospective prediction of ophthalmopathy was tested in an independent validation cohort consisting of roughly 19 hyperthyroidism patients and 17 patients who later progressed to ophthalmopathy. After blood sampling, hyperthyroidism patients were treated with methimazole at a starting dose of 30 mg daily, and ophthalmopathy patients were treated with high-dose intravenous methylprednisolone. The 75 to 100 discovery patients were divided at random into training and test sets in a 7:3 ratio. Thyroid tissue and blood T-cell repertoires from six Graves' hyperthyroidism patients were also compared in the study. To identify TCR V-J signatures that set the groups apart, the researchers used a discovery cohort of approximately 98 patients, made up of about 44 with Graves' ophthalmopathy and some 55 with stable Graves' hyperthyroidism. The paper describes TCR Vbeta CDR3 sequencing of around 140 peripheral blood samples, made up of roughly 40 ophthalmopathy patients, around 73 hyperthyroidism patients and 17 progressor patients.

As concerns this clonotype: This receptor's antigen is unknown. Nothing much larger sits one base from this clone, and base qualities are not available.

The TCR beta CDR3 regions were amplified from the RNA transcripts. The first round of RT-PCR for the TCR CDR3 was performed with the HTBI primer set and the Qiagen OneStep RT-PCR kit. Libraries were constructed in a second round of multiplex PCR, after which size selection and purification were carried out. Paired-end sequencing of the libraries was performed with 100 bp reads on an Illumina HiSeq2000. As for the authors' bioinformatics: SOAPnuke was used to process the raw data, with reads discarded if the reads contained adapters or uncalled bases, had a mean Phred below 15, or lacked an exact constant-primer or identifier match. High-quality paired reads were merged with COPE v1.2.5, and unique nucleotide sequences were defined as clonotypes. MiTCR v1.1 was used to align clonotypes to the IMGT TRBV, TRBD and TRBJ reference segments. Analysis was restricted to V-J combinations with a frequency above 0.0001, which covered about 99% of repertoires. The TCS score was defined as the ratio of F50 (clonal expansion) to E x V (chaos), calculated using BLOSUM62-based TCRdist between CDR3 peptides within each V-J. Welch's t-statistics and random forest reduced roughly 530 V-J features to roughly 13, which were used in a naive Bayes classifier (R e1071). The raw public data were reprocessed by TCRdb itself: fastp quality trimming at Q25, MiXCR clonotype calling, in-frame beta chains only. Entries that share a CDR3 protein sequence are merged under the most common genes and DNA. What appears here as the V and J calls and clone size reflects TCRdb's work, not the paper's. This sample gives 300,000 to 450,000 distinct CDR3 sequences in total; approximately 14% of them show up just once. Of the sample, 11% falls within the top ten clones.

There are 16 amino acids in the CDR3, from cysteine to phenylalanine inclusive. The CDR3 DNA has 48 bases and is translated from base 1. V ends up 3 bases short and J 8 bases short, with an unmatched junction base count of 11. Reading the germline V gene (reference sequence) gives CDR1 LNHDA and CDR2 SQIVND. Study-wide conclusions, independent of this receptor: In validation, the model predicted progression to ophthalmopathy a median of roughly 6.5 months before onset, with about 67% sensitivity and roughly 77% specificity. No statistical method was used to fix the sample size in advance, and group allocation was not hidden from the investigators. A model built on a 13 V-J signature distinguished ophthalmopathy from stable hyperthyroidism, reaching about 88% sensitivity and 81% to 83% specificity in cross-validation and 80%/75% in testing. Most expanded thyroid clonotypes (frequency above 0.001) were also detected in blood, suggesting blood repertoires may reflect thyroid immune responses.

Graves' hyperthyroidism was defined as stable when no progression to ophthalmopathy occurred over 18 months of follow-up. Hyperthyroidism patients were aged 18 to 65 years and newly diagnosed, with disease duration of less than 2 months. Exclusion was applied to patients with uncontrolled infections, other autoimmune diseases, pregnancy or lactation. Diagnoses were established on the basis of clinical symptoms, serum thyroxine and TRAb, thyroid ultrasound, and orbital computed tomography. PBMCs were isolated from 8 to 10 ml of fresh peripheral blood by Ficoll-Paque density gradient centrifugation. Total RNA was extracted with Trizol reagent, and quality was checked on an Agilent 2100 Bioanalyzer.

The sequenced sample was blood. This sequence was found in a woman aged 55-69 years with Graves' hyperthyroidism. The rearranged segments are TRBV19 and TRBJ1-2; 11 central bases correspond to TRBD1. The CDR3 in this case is CASSMRWGQGERGYTF. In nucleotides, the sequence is TGTGCCAGTAGTATGAGGTGGGGACAGGGGGAAAGAGGCTACACCTTC.